This T cell receptor beta chain is from a study of PD-L1 blockade in urothelial cancer. Study-wide context: At 3 weeks after treatment start (second dose) and again at 6 weeks, blood was analyzed. Study observations and caveats: By 3 weeks, tumor-associated blood clones had expanded more in durable-benefit patients.

Some clones are missing from TCRdb's copy, which holds only in-frame ones; the method was immunoSEQ multiplex PCR. The sample contains roughly 130,000 clones, around 84% of which appear only once. Time point noted: pretreatment peripheral blood. Each individual provided 1 to 8 samples (taken pretreatment and on-treatment). CDR3 length: 14 residues. On this clone itself: Its specificity is unknown.

This clonotype was obtained from a man aged 45-65 years with urothelial cancer. The material was PBMCs, obtained around atezolizumab (anti-PD-L1) treatment. The rearrangement joins TRBV21-1 to TRBJ2-7; the listed D gene, TRBD2, was not tested against the DNA. TRBV21-1 is assigned pseudogene status. CDR3 bases: TGTGCCAGCAGCAAAAGCGAGATGAACTACGAGCAGTACTTC. Residues: CASSKSEMNYEQYF.